The following is a T cell receptor (beta chain) sequence with its context. Its specificity is unknown. Distinct nucleotide sequences in the sample also encode this CDR3. PCR employed 60 Vbeta and 13 Jbeta primers. Clones were read by immunoSEQ multiplex PCR, and TCRdb kept only the in-frame ones, dropping some. The sample contains 150,000 to 200,000 clones, about four fifths of which appear only once. This sample is drawn from a study of cytomegalovirus exposure and HLA in healthy donors. Study background: An earlier analysis found some 100 million unique TCR beta sequences from about 190 million T cells. Study observations and caveats: Reports showed the classifier diagnosing cytomegalovirus status with high specificity and sensitivity. In an earlier analysis, productive rearrangement rates for most beta V segments clustered near 87% or 30%.

Healthy bone marrow donors made up the donors. Germline assignment: CDR1 KGHSH and CDR2 LQKENI. CDR3 length equals 12 residues. After removal of 1 base from V and 8 bases from J, the junction contained 1 base not matched to a gene. The receptor comes from a woman in her forties or fifties in good health and CMV-seronegative. Sequencing was carried out using PBMCs. The J gene is TRBJ1-2, the V gene TRBV18, with 7 bases fitting TRBD1. CDR3 protein: CASSPLGQGYTF. CDR3 DNA sequence: TGTGCCAGCTCACCACTGGGACAGGGCTACACCTTC.